These 21 T cell receptor beta chains originate from one sample sequenced in a study of T-cell reconstitution after alpha-beta-depleted transplantation in children. Unique molecular identifiers were incorporated during preparation of the TCRbeta library. TCRdb re-derived calls from the PCR reads in MiXCR, one entry per CDR3 protein. The sample contains around 670,000 distinct CDR3 sequences, less than 15% of which appear only once. This specimen was PBMCs, taken before TCRalphabeta/CD19-depleted stem cell transplant. The receptors were gathered from a girl aged 2 to 9 with congenital amegakaryocytic thrombocytopenia, due to receive a stem cell transplant.

The table lists this clonotype with many counts. The chain recombines TRBV24-1 with TRBJ2-2; D possibly matches TRBD1 or TRBD2 (5 bases each). Germline V gives CDR1 KGHDR, CDR2 SFDVKD. V was pared by 8 bases and J by 4 bases, with 16 bases between. The CDR3 is made up of 15 amino acids. CDR3 in amino acids: CATMGPGPLTGELFF. DNA for the CDR3: TGTGCCACCATGGGCCCGGGACCCCTCACCGGGGAGCTGTTTTTT.

This clonotype was detected a few times. The chain couples TRBV14 to TRBJ2-5; the match to TRBD2 covers 9 bases. CDR1 and CDR2 from the germline V gene are SGHDN and FVKESK. The ends lost 4 bases at V and 5 bases at J; junction bases unmatched: 11. The CDR3 sequence is 16 residues long. The DNA of the CDR3 is TGTGCCAGCAGCCGAAGACTAGCGGCTAAAGCGGAGACCCAGTACTTC. Protein sequence: CASSRRLAAKAETQYF. Full variable domain (outside the CDR3, taken from reference TRBV14 and TRBJ2-5): EAGVTQFPSHSVIEKGQTVTLRCDPISGHDNLYWYRRVMGKEIKFLLHFVKESKQDESGMPNNRFLAERTGGTYSTLKVQPAELEDSGVYFCASSRRLAAKAETQYFGPGTRLLVL.

V is TRBV20-1 and J is TRBJ2-3; 7 bases are a match to TRBD2. The length of the CDR3 is 19 residues. V lost 1 base to trimming and J lost 4 bases; unmatched junction nucleotides: 20. From germline, CDR1 is DFQATT and CDR2 SNEGSKA (reference sequence). CDR3 nucleotide sequence: TGCAGTGCTAGAGCTCGGGACTACTCGCGGGGAGGGCCGGCAGATACGCAGTATTTT. Amino acid sequence: CSARARDYSRGGPADTQYF.

This clonotype was detected ten times or more. The chain carries TRBV7-8 and TRBJ2-1; the D gene is possibly TRBD2 (6 bases). The CDR3 extends over 14 amino acids. V dropped 3 bases and J dropped 4 bases, with 10 bases sitting between them. The germline gives CDR1 SGHVS, CDR2 FQNEAQ. CDR3 region: CASSLDGSYNEQFF. In nucleotides, the CDR3 is TGTGCCAGCAGCTTGGACGGGAGTTACAATGAGCAGTTCTTC.

The chain joins TRBV3-1 to TRBJ2-1, with 10 bases aligning to TRBD1. Germline assignment: CDR1 LGHDT and CDR2 YNNKEL (reference sequence). The trim removed 1 base at V and 1 base at J, leaving 1 base unmatched. The CDR3 sequence is 16 residues long. The CDR3 is CASSQGDRGSYNEQFF. CDR3 DNA sequence: TGTGCCAGCAGCCAAGGGGACAGGGGATCCTACAATGAGCAGTTCTTC.

This clonotype showed up many times. This chain joins TRBV29-1 and TRBJ2-1, with unresolved D. This CDR3 has 11 amino acids. Deletions cut 5 bases from V and 10 bases from J, with 12 bases between. The V gene's germline CDR1 is SQVTM and CDR2 ANQGSEA. The CDR3 loop reads CSVTVQLEQFF. The CDR3 DNA follows: TGCAGCGTTACGGTCCAACTAGAGCAGTTCTTC.

This clonotype was detected many times. The J gene is TRBJ1-5, the V gene TRBV5-1; D call uncertain. Germline CDR1 SGHRS, CDR2 YFSETQ. The V end lost 0 bases, the J end lost 0 bases, and 7 bases lay between the germline ends. This CDR3 comprises 15 residues. The CDR3 loop is CASSLGGSSNQPQHF. Written as DNA, the CDR3 is TGCGCCAGCAGCTTGGGTGGCAGTAGCAATCAGCCCCAGCATTTT.

This clonotype occurred many times. This rearrangement joins TRBV20-1 to TRBJ2-1; D not resolved. The CDR3 consists of 13 residues. Per the germline V gene, CDR1 is DFQATT and CDR2 is SNEGSKA (reference sequence). V was pared by 3 bases and J by 0 bases, with 6 bases between. CDR3 sequence reads: CSASMSSYNEQFF. The CDR3 DNA follows: TGCAGTGCTAGCATGAGCTCCTACAATGAGCAGTTCTTC.

The V and J genes are TRBV29-1 and TRBJ1-1; D is perhaps TRBD1 (6 bases). The germline V gene has CDR1 SQVTM and CDR2 ANQGSEA. The CDR3 spans 11 residues. Trimming shortened V by 4 bases and J by 8 bases, and 11 bases separated the two germline ends. In DNA form, the CDR3 reads TGCAGCGTTGGGGGGGGCGGGGAAGCTTTCTTT. Protein sequence: CSVGGGGEAFF.

In this sample, this clonotype turned up a few times. CDR3 protein: CSASDRASGANVLTF. The CDR3 region has the DNA TGCAGTGCTAGCGACAGGGCCTCCGGGGCCAACGTCCTGACTTTC. The rearrangement links TRBV20-1 to TRBJ2-6; 7 bases align to TRBD1. The trim removed 3 bases at V and 4 bases at J, leaving 6 bases unmatched. The germline gives CDR1 DFQATT, CDR2 SNEGSKA (reference sequence). The CDR3 has 15 amino acids.

This clonotype has only a few counts. This chain connects TRBV3-1 to TRBJ1-1, with D unclear. CDR3 size: 14 residues. Trimming left V 0 bases short and J 4 bases short, with 9 bases between. Germline V gene lookup returns CDR1 LGHDT and CDR2 YNNKEL (reference sequence). In DNA form, the CDR3 reads TGTGCCAGCAGCCAAGATCCGGGGTCCACTGAAGCTTTCTTT. Translated, it gives CASSQDPGSTEAFF.

This clonotype showed up many times. V is TRBV28 and J is TRBJ1-1; 7 bases are a match to TRBD1. Germline trimming cut 2 bases from V and 4 bases from J; bases unmatched to any gene: 10. This CDR3 spans 16 amino acids. Germline CDR1 MDHEN, CDR2 SYDVKM. CDR3 coding DNA: TGTGCCAGCAGTTTACGCGACAGGGCCTCTAGCACTGAAGCTTTCTTT. Encoded protein: CASSLRDRASSTEAFF.

The sample holds many counts of this clonotype. The genes are TRBV12-3 or TRBV12-4 and TRBJ1-5; 9 nucleotides match TRBD1. The V and J ends lost 3 bases and 5 bases, in that order; junction bases with no gene match: 5. This CDR3 spans 15 amino acids. The CDR3 protein is CASSFIQGADQPQHF. The CDR3 region has the DNA TGTGCCAGCAGTTTCATACAGGGGGCAGATCAGCCCCAGCATTTT.

In this sample, this clonotype turned up many times. This chain joins TRBV5-1 and TRBJ2-3; D may be TRBD1 (6 bases). Germline CDR1 and CDR2: SGHRS and YFSETQ. The CDR3 is made up of 17 amino acids. V was cut by 1 base and J by 7 bases, with 22 bases left in between. The DNA for the CDR3 is TGCGCCAGCAGCTTGATGCTTGGCAGGGGCGTCGTGAATACGCAGTATTTT. Amino acids: CASSLMLGRGVVNTQYF. The variable domain in full, with the rest retrieved from reference TRBV5-1 and TRBJ2-3, is KAGVTQTPRYLIKTRGQQVTLSCSPISGHRSVSWYQQTPGQGLQFLFEYFSETQRNKGNFPGRFSGRQFSNSRSEMNVSTLELGDSALYLCASSLMLGRGVVNTQYFGPGTRLTVL.

The chain combines TRBV5-1 with TRBJ2-7, with D perhaps matching TRBD2 (5 bases). Germline-derived CDR1 and CDR2 are SGHRS and YFSETQ. This CDR3 region has 12 residues. Between the trimmed V and J ends, which lost 4 bases and 5 bases, there was a span of 10 bases. This CDR3 is CASSATGNEQYF. The DNA of the CDR3 is TGCGCCAGCAGCGCTACGGGAAACGAGCAGTACTTC. Filled out from reference TRBV5-1 and TRBJ2-7, the complete variable domain reads KAGVTQTPRYLIKTRGQQVTLSCSPISGHRSVSWYQQTPGQGLQFLFEYFSETQRNKGNFPGRFSGRQFSNSRSEMNVSTLELGDSALYLCASSATGNEQYFGPGTRLTVT.

The chain recombines TRBV27 with TRBJ2-1; 10 bases match TRBD1. This CDR3 spans 16 amino acids. Germline CDR1 reads MNHEY; CDR2 reads SMNVEV (reference sequence). V shed 4 bases and J 4 bases; nucleotides not matched to a gene: 7. As DNA, the CDR3 is TGTGCCAGCAGTTCGCAGGCGGGACAGGGGTACAATGAGCAGTTCTTC. This sequence encodes CASSSQAGQGYNEQFF.

Comments on this clonotype: This clone may be a read error of a much larger clone one base away. The chain links TRBV7-9 to TRBJ2-1, with 8 bases lining up with TRBD1. The CDR3 length is 17 residues. Germline V gives CDR1 SEHNR, CDR2 FQNEAQ (reference sequence). The CDR3 DNA sequence: TGTGCCAGCGGCTTAACCCGACAGGGGACCGGACTGAATGAGCAGTTCTTC. Its protein product is CASGLTRQGTGLNEQFF.

About this clonotype itself: Its ends do not fully match the called genes, so a read error is possible. This chain links TRBV20-1 with TRBJ2-7; 9 bases are a match to TRBD2. The CDR3 runs to 14 residues. From germline, CDR1 is DFQATT and CDR2 SNEGSKA (reference sequence). The CDR3 spells CSSRRLAGSYEQYF. The CDR3, as DNA: TGCAGTTCTAGACGCCTAGCGGGATCCTACGAGCAGTACTTC.

The count of this clonotype is one. A read error may be the cause here, since a much bigger clone is one base away. The CDR3 does not close with the conserved phenylalanine or tryptophan, likely indicating a read error. This chain links TRBV29-1 with TRBJ2-7; 9 bases are a match to TRBD2. Germline V CDR1 and CDR2: SQVTM, ANQGSEA. V dropped 7 bases and J dropped 3; count of bases not matched to a gene: 4. There are 12 residues in the CDR3. The CDR3 region is CSARTSVYEQYL. The CDR3 coding sequence is TGCAGCGCGCGGACTAGCGTCTACGAGCAGTACTTA.

J is TRBJ2-7 and V is TRBV7-6, with D possibly TRBD2 on 6 matching bases. Per the germline V gene, CDR1 is SGHVS and CDR2 is FNYEAQ. This CDR3 spans 14 amino acids. Trimming removed 1 base at V and 3 bases at J, with 10 bases between. This CDR3 is CASSLERASYEQYF. The CDR3, as DNA: TGTGCCAGCAGCTTAGAGCGGGCGAGCTACGAGCAGTACTTC.

This clonotype was observed a handful of times. The CDR3 bases are TGTGCCAGCAGCATCGGGACTAGCGGGCAATACAATGAGCAGTTCTTC. It is translated as CASSIGTSGQYNEQFF. The chain links TRBV7-6 to TRBJ2-1; 12 positions match TRBD2. Unmatched junction bases numbered 6, after V lost 5 bases and J lost 4 bases. The CDR3 is 16 amino acids. The germline gives CDR1 SGHVS, CDR2 FNYEAQ.